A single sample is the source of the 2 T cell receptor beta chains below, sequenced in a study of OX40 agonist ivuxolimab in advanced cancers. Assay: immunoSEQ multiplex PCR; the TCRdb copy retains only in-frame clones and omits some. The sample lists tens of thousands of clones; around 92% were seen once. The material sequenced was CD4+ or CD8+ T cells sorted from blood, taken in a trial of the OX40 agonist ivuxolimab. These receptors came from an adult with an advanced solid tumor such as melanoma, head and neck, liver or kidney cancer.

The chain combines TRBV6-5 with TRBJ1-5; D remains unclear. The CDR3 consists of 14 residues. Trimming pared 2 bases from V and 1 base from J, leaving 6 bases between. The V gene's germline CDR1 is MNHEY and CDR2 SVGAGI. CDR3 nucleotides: TGTGCCAGCAGTTACGCGGCAAGCAATCAGCCCCAGCATTTT. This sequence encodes CASSYAASNQPQHF.

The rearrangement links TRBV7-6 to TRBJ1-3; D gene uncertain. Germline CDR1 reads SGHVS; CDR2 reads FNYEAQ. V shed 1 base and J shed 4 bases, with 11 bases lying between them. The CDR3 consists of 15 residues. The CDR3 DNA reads TGTGCCAGCAGCTTAGTAGGTTCTTCAGGAAACACCATATATTTT. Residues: CASSLVGSSGNTIYF.